This is a list of T cell receptor beta chains from one sample in a study of blood T cell repertoires in COVID-19. Assay: immunoSEQ multiplex PCR; the TCRdb copy retains only in-frame clones and omits some. The data contain approximately 450,000 clones, roughly 91% of them singletons. The sample comprised peripheral blood. These TCRs come from a woman younger than 45 with acute or convalescent COVID-19. Each CDR3 is given with its conserved first and last residue. D genes are given only for firm matches.

V gene	J gene	D gene	CDR3 DNA	CDR3 protein
TRBV5-1	TRBJ2-3	TRBD2	TGCGCCAGCAGGGGCGGGGGGGCGGATACGCAGTATTTT	CASRGGGADTQYF
TRBV27	TRBJ2-7	.	TGTGCCAGCAGTCCACAGGTCCGGGGGTGGTTAGTAGCTACGTACGAGCAGTACTTC	CASSPQVRGWLVATYEQYF
TRBV10-1	TRBJ2-7	.	TGCGCCAGCAGTGGTACAGGGCGCCCCTACGAGCAGTACTTC	CASSGTGRPYEQYF
TRBV29-1	TRBJ2-7	.	TGCAGCGTTGAAGCGGGGATCGAGCAGTACTTC	CSVEAGIEQYF
TRBV5-5	TRBJ1-2	.	TGTGCCAGCAGCTTGGAGACAGCCAACTATGGCTACACCTTC	CASSLETANYGYTF
TRBV10-3	TRBJ2-3	.	TGTGCCATCAACACGGGGAGAGCAGATACGCAGTATTTT	CAINTGRADTQYF
TRBV15	TRBJ2-5	.	TGTGCCACCAGCCCCCCCCGGGGAGAGACCCAGTACTTC	CATSPPRGETQYF
TRBV27	TRBJ2-3	.	TGTGCCAGCAGTTTGGGAGAATTTAGCACAGATACGCAGTATTTT	CASSLGEFSTDTQYF
TRBV20-1	TRBJ2-5	.	TGCAGTGCTTCACAAGAGACCCAGTACTTC	CSASQETQYF
TRBV11-2	TRBJ1-1	.	TGTGCCAGCAGCTTACGGGGGTTCGGGATGAACACTGAAGCTTTCTTT	CASSLRGFGMNTEAFF
TRBV12-3/TRBV12-4	TRBJ1-3	.	TGTGCCAGCAGTCCCTCAGGATACACCATATATTTT	CASSPSGYTIYF
TRBV19	TRBJ2-5	.	TGTGCCAGTAGAGATAGCGGACAAGAGACCCAGTACTTC	CASRDSGQETQYF
TRBV15	TRBJ1-2	TRBD1	TGTGCCACCAGCAGTGACAGGGTGGGCTATGGCTACACCTTC	CATSSDRVGYGYTF
TRBV6-1	TRBJ2-5	TRBD2	TGTGCCAGCAGTGAATTTGGTAGCGGGGGAGAGACCCAGTACTTC	CASSEFGSGGETQYF
TRBV29-1	TRBJ1-1	.	TGCAGCGTTGGAGGCACTGAAGCTTTCTTT	CSVGGTEAFF